This TCR beta chain was obtained from a study of shared clonotypes between healthy human individuals (TCRdb year 2020). About the study as a whole: The cohort included a few men and a couple of women between 18 and 49 years of age. Per donor, three plates each were used for CD4 naive and CD4 memory, two for CD8 naive, and one for CD8 memory. Blood TCR repertoires of several healthy adults were deeply sequenced to estimate repertoire size and the extent of clonotype sharing between individuals. To increase sequencing depth and limit assay-specific biases, TCR repertoire library preparation and sequencing were carried out by different laboratories using diverse techniques. Leukapheresis yielded between about 0.85 and 10 billion PBMCs per donor.

About this clone itself: The target of this receptor is not known. It has no much larger one-base neighbor in the sample; base qualities were not kept.

CD8 naive samples consisted of CD45RO-negative cells that were positively selected for CCR7, yielding a CD45RA+CCR7+ population without TemRA cells. Donors were healthy HIV-negative adults with no recently reported acute infections or vaccinations. Every donor was a Caucasian adult living in Nashville, Tennessee, USA. Blood was collected by leukapheresis, and PBMCs were isolated by Ficoll-Histopaque density gradient centrifugation and then cryopreserved in liquid nitrogen vapor phase. Analytical flow cytometry was used to check the purity and quantity of every magnetically sorted T cell population. Each sorted fraction had its genomic DNA isolated and then quantified by UV absorbance on a Nanodrop 2000c. Using the deep immunoSEQ assay, TCR CDR3 regions were amplified from genomic DNA by multiplex PCR. Extracted genomic DNA from each cell subset was distributed evenly across all wells of several immunoSEQ 96-well plates, and each plate was treated as a replicate. Each replicate PCR for sorted subsets received 150 to 250 ng genomic DNA, equal to tens of thousands of T cell genomes. Purified libraries were quantified with a Qubit 3.0 fluorometer, sized on a Bioanalyzer 2100, and re-quantified with the KAPA Library Quantification kit. Every immunoSEQ 96-well plate was sequenced on a separate single-read 150-cycle Illumina NextSeq 550 flow cell. In the original analysis: Because the immunoSEQ output included only junctional sequences and no quality scores, the filtering could not be the same as the filtering used for full-length reads. To assign V/J genes and CDR3, sequences were annotated using PyIR, a Python wrapper for IgBLAST v1.9, with IMGT germline references. Reads with weak V/J assignments (E-value above 1e-6), missing CDR3, stop codons, out-of-frame junctions, or ambiguous translated residues were removed. V3J clonotypes were defined by identical inferred V gene, J gene, and CDR3 amino acid sequence. Percentage overlap between repertoires was computed as shared unique clonotypes divided by the size of the smaller repertoire. Three approaches were used to assess repertoire richness: RTK rarefaction, the Chao1 estimator, and Recon v2.1 estimates of unobserved clonotypes. For all TCRbeta clonotypes obtained by the gDNA method from a handful of donors, generation probabilities were computed with OLGA. Sourced from immuneACCESS, this table was stored by TCRdb with only in-frame sequences that have V and J called. A share of the clones is absent; for the studies checked, an unresolved V gene accounts for under half, and the remainder has no known explanation. D and trimming come from the DNA, and the V and J calls and clone size come from that table. This sample has approximately 810,000 clones in its table, and about 92% of those were observed once. The top ten clonotypes cover less than 25% of the sample.

Broad study findings and their caveats: Pairwise subsampling indicated that sequencing depth was expected to affect the degree of clonotype sharing among donors. Only blood was sampled, and tissue TCR repertoires likely differ from those in blood. Estimated clonotype richness was generally larger for naive than for memory subsets. Sharing across a few donors was observed for about 4.8% of naive CD4, about 3.2% of naive CD8, over 2% of memory CD4, and approximately 0.41% of memory CD8 clonotypes. Compared with non-shared clonotypes, clonotypes shared by all four sorted-subset donors had higher generation probabilities. Even with the large sequencing depth, rarefaction of the sorted-subset datasets indicated that sequencing was incomplete. The small number of donors limited the genetic and exposure-history diversity represented.

Based on the germline V gene, the CDR1 and CDR2 sequences are SQVTM and ANQGSEA. Unmatched junction bases come to 7, with V trimmed by 1 base and J by 7 bases. The CDR3 runs 13 residues from the cysteine to the phenylalanine. The read is trimmed to its CDR3 DNA, 39 bases read in frame from base 1. The sample taken for sequencing was naive CD8+ T cells sorted from blood. The label giving this sample's cell subset or site can be read as: CD45RA+CCR7+. This chain is built from TRBV29-1 and TRBJ2-7; TRBD1 fits 7 bases in the junction. The clonotype comes from a man aged 30 to 39 in good health. The CDR3 is CSVEGLGGWEQYF. Here is the DNA: TGCAGCGTTGAAGGTCTAGGGGGCTGGGAGCAGTACTTC.